This TCR beta chain emerged from a study of shared clonotypes between healthy human individuals. Germline V gene data show CDR1 as SNHLY and CDR2 as FYNNEI. The junction had 4 bases not matched to a gene; V was cut back by 9 bases and J by 2 bases. This CDR3 region has 12 residues. Naive CD8 cells were CD45RO-negative, positively selected for CCR7, excluding terminally differentiated effector memory CD45RA+ cells. Using immunoSEQ multiplex PCR, the repertoire was profiled, and TCRdb retains in-frame clones only, with some absent. The sample has 600,000 or so clones, approximately 95% seen once. The V gene is TRBV2, the J gene TRBJ2-7; 7 nucleotides line up with TRBD2. The sequence derives from a woman in her twenties or thirties in good health. The source material was naive CD8+ T cells sorted from blood. CDR3 region: CASQRGAYEQYF. The CDR3 nucleotides read TGTGCCAGTCAGCGGGGCGCCTACGAGCAGTACTTC.